The 32 T cell receptor beta chains given below trace back to one sample, sequenced in a study of T cells after yellow fever vaccination. Using its own MiXCR run on the 5' RACE reads, TCRdb lists one record per CDR3 protein. This table holds more than 9,000 distinct CDR3 sequences, around 4.7% found once. The sequenced sample was PBMCs, either bulk or a sorted T-cell subset (CD4+, CD8+, memory, or dextramer-sorted; not recorded which), obtained around 16 days after the first yellow fever vaccination. The origin of the receptors is a man aged 18 to 35 who received the YFV17D yellow fever vaccine.

This clonotype counts as medium-sized. The CDR3 DNA follows: TGTGCCATCAAGAGCCTAGCGGGGGGCCCAAACACCGGGGAGCTGTTTTTT. Protein: CAIKSLAGGPNTGELFF. The V and J genes are TRBV10-3 and TRBJ2-2; 11 bases fit TRBD2. J gave up 2 bases and V 7 bases, and 9 bases lay outside the gene matches. This CDR3 has 17 amino acids. Germline values: CDR1 ENHRY, CDR2 SYGVKD.

This clonotype was recorded at least ten times. V and J are TRBV10-1 and TRBJ2-1; TRBD1 agrees at 8 bases. Per the germline V gene, CDR1 is WNHNN and CDR2 is SYGVQD (reference sequence). V shed 6 bases, J shed 4 bases, and the junction held 8 bases outside the gene matches. The CDR3 loop spans 15 amino acids. The CDR3 spells CASRPIGQGYNEQFF. CDR3 in DNA: TGCGCCAGCAGACCAATAGGACAGGGATACAATGAGCAGTTCTTC.

This clonotype was counted many times. CDR3 bases: TGTGCCAGCAGCGCCGGGAGGGTCGAATCCTACAATGAGCAGTTCTTC. Translation: CASSAGRVESYNEQFF. This chain joins TRBV7-2 and TRBJ2-1; 8 bases line up with TRBD2. The CDR3 loop spans 16 amino acids. From germline, CDR1 is SGHTA and CDR2 FQGNSA. Losses at the gene ends were 5 bases for V and 1 base for J; bases not matched to a gene: 7.

This clonotype was seen ten or more times. The chain uses TRBV5-4 and TRBJ1-1; no clear D gene. Looked up from germline, CDR1 is SGHNT and CDR2 is YYREEE (reference sequence). V was trimmed by 4 bases and J by 0 bases, leaving 1 base between them. This CDR3 has 11 residues. CDR3 loop: CASSLNTEAFF. The CDR3 bases are TGTGCCAGCAGCCTGAACACTGAAGCTTTCTTT.

This clonotype was observed at least ten times. The rearrangement links TRBV5-6 to TRBJ1-2, with TRBD1 identical over 9 bases. Germline values: CDR1 SGHDT, CDR2 YYEEEE. The CDR3 totals 15 residues. V shed 4 bases and J 4 bases; nucleotides not matched to a gene: 8. Written as DNA, the CDR3 is TGTGCCAGCAGCGAACAGGGGGCGGTAATCTATGGCTACACCTTC. Translating it yields CASSEQGAVIYGYTF.

By frequency in the sample, this clonotype is medium-sized. This chain joins TRBV6-5 and TRBJ2-3, with TRBD1 matching 8 bases. The CDR3 runs to 14 residues. Germline V gene lookup returns CDR1 MNHEY and CDR2 SVGAGI. V was clipped by 5 bases and J by 2 bases; unmatched bases: 3. In nucleotides, the CDR3 is TGTGCCAGCAGTAACCAGGGGGCCACAGATACGCAGTATTTT. Translation gives CASSNQGATDTQYF.

This clonotype was observed many times. The gene calls are TRBV5-1 and TRBJ1-2, with TRBD1 matching 7 bases. Germline V gene sequence: CDR1 SGHRS, CDR2 YFSETQ. Trimming took 0 bases from V and 8 from J; bases not matched to a gene: 4. The CDR3 extends over 13 amino acids. The CDR3 sequence is CASSLEGARGYTF. DNA for the CDR3: TGCGCCAGCAGCTTGGAGGGGGCTCGGGGCTACACCTTC.

This clonotype is labeled medium-sized. The chain carries TRBV2 and TRBJ2-7; the match to TRBD2 covers 10 bases. CDR3 length equals 12 residues. Germline V lookup: CDR1 SNHLY, CDR2 FYNNEI. Trimming cost V 8 bases and J 3 bases; bases outside gene matches: 1. The CDR3, as DNA: TGTGCCAGCGGGACTAGCGACTACGAGCAGTACTTC. Translation gives CASGTSDYEQYF.

This chain joins TRBV7-3 and TRBJ2-1; D gene uncertain. The V end was cut by 5 bases, the J end by 7 bases, with 18 bases between. Per the germline V gene, CDR1 is SGHTA and CDR2 is FQGTGA. The CDR3 totals 15 residues. This chain's CDR3 is CASSEGPVTQNEQFF. CDR3 DNA sequence: TGTGCCAGCAGCGAAGGCCCGGTCACACAAAATGAGCAGTTCTTC.

This clonotype has at least ten counts. The chain carries TRBV7-9 and TRBJ2-1, with TRBD2 identical over 8 bases. The CDR3 consists of 13 residues. With V trimmed by 3 bases and J by 8 bases, 3 bases remained unmatched. Germline CDR1 reads SEHNR; CDR2 reads FQNEAQ (reference sequence). The CDR3 DNA is TGTGCCAGCAGCTTCACCGGGGGGGATGAGCAGTTCTTC. Protein product: CASSFTGGDEQFF.

Within the sample, this clonotype is medium-sized. This chain links TRBV4-3 with TRBJ2-7; D assignment may be TRBD1 or TRBD2 (8 bases each). The ends were cut back, 0 bases at V and 2 bases at J, with 14 bases in the middle. The CDR3 loop spans 16 amino acids. Looked up from germline, CDR1 is LGHNA and CDR2 is YSLEER. The CDR3 sequence is CASSQDSGTGAYEQYF. The CDR3 DNA reads as TGCGCCAGCAGCCAAGATAGCGGGACAGGAGCCTACGAGCAGTACTTC.

By its share, this clonotype is medium-sized. The rearrangement joins TRBV5-1 to TRBJ2-1; no definite D call. Germline CDR1 SGHRS, CDR2 YFSETQ. V lost 0 bases to trimming and J lost 9 bases, with 7 bases between them. The CDR3 is made up of 12 amino acids. The CDR3 DNA is TGCGCCAGCAGCTTGGTGATGGGTGAGCAGTTCTTC. Protein sequence: CASSLVMGEQFF.

This clonotype is classed as medium-sized. The chain joins TRBV4-1 to TRBJ2-5; D unresolved. The germline V gene encodes CDR1 MGHRA and CDR2 YSYEKL. V was shortened by 0 bases and J by 2 bases, with 10 bases between the two germline ends. The CDR3 is 15 amino acids. For the CDR3, the DNA is TGCGCCAGCAGCCAAGAATATTCCGGACAAGAGACCCAGTACTTC. It translates to CASSQEYSGQETQYF.

This clonotype has ten or more counts. The V call is TRBV7-2, the J call TRBJ1-3; no clear D. Deletions cut 11 bases from V and 0 bases from J, with 11 bases between. The germline CDR1 and CDR2 sequences are SGHTA and FQGNSA. CDR3 length: 13 amino acids. This CDR3 is CAGGRFSGNTIYF. CDR3 sequence (DNA): TGTGCCGGAGGCAGATTCTCTGGAAACACCATATATTTT.

This clonotype has more than one count but fewer than ten. The chain employs TRBV29-1 and TRBJ2-3; no clear D. The germline V gene encodes CDR1 SQVTM and CDR2 ANQGSEA. CDR3 length: 12 residues. With 5 bases removed from V and 4 bases from J, the gap between germline ends came to 10 bases. CDR3 coding DNA: TGCAGCGTTCGTTCGAAGGCAGATACGCAGTATTTT. Protein: CSVRSKADTQYF.

In its sample, this clonotype was seen many times. The rearrangement uses TRBV6-5 and TRBJ1-1; TRBD1 matches at 8 bases. V gave up 0 bases and J gave up 10 bases; unmatched junction bases: 16. This CDR3 spans 17 amino acids. CDR1 and CDR2 (germline): MNHEY, SVGAGI. CDR3 coding DNA: TGTGCCAGCAGTTACTCGTGGGGGCAGGGGGCCCAACTTGGAGCTTTCTTT. This gives the protein CASSYSWGQGAQLGAFF.

In this sample, this clonotype is medium-sized. The chain joins TRBV7-2 to TRBJ2-2; D possibly uses TRBD1 or TRBD2 (6 bases each). The germline V and J ends were trimmed by 4 bases and 7 bases, with 16 bases remaining between them. The germline V gene encodes CDR1 SGHTA and CDR2 FQGNSA. There are 15 residues in the CDR3. The CDR3 here is CASSSQGRINGELFF. The CDR3 bases are TGTGCCAGCAGCTCGCAGGGGAGGATAAACGGGGAGCTGTTTTTT.

Ten or more counts support this clonotype. This rearrangement joins TRBV7-2 to TRBJ1-6; D remains ambiguous. V lost 1 base and J lost 10, with 5 bases in between. The germline V gene encodes CDR1 SGHTA and CDR2 FQGNSA. The CDR3 has 12 amino acids. The DNA for the CDR3 is TGTGCCAGCAGCTTAGTGGGGTCACCCCTCCACTTT. This encodes CASSLVGSPLHF.

This clonotype appeared many times. This chain uses TRBV5-4 with TRBJ2-5; D possibly uses TRBD1 or TRBD2 (6 bases each). CDR3 length: 11 amino acids. Germline loops: CDR1 SGHNT, CDR2 YYREEE (reference sequence). The V and J ends lost 8 bases and 5 bases respectively, with 10 bases between them. The CDR3 is CASKGGETQYF. DNA for the CDR3: TGTGCCAGTAAAGGGGGGGAGACCCAGTACTTC.

This clonotype came up many times. The chain uses TRBV4-3 and TRBJ1-3, with no clear D. This CDR3 has 14 amino acids. V was cut by 0 bases and J by 0 bases, with 3 bases left in between. CDR1 is LGHNA and CDR2 is YSLEER in the germline V gene. The CDR3 region is CASSQERSGNTIYF. In nucleotides, the CDR3 is TGCGCCAGCAGCCAAGAACGCTCTGGAAACACCATATATTTT.

This clonotype occurred many times. This sequence joins TRBV5-5 and TRBJ2-1; 8 nucleotides agree with TRBD1. There are 15 residues in the CDR3. From germline, CDR1 is SGHKS and CDR2 YYEKEE (reference sequence). Trimming cost V 0 bases and J 5 bases; bases outside gene matches: 4. CDR3 in amino acids: CASSLGTGPHNEQFF. CDR3 nucleotide sequence: TGTGCCAGCAGCTTGGGGACAGGGCCCCACAATGAGCAGTTCTTC.

This clonotype was detected a few times. This chain joins TRBV12-3 or TRBV12-4 and TRBJ2-2; 8 bases are shared with TRBD2. This CDR3 contains 19 residues. The V and J ends lost 11 bases and 5 bases, in that order; junction bases with no gene match: 25. The CDR3 DNA reads as TGTGCCTTCAGTTTAAGATTGTTGCGGGGGGCCCCTGGGACCGGGGAGCTGTTTTTT. As protein: CAFSLRLLRGAPGTGELFF.

This clonotype is categorized as medium-sized. This rearrangement joins TRBV14 to TRBJ2-2; 9 bases are a match to TRBD1. This CDR3 is built from 15 residues. Trimming at V came to 5 bases and at J to 4 bases, leaving 5 bases not matched to a gene. Germline CDR1 and CDR2: SGHDN and FVKESK. CDR3 sequence (DNA): TGTGCCAGCAGCAGCCGGGACAGGGCCACCGGGGAGCTGTTTTTT. This encodes CASSSRDRATGELFF.

This clonotype was picked up a small number of times. V gene TRBV7-2 combines with J gene TRBJ1-2; D is perhaps TRBD1 (6 bases). Trimming shortened V by 3 bases and J by 3 bases, and 20 bases separated the two germline ends. Germline assignment: CDR1 SGHTA and CDR2 FQGNSA. This CDR3 region has 17 residues. The CDR3 DNA is TGTGCCAGCAGCTTTTCATCAGGGGTGAGCCCCTACTATGGCTACACCTTC. Residues: CASSFSSGVSPYYGYTF.

This clonotype was recorded many times. The gene calls are TRBV19 and TRBJ1-6; D is undetermined. Germline values: CDR1 LNHDA, CDR2 SQIVND (reference sequence). The CDR3 is 14 amino acids. V shed 4 bases and J shed 6 bases, with 10 bases lying between them. The CDR3 sequence is CASSTTAFNSPLHF. The CDR3 coding sequence is TGTGCCAGTAGTACCACAGCTTTTAATTCACCCCTCCACTTT.

This clonotype has a count of ten or more. The chain joins TRBV2 to TRBJ2-7; D remains unclear. The V and J ends lost 2 bases and 1 base respectively, with 9 bases between them. Germline V gene data show CDR1 as SNHLY and CDR2 as FYNNEI. There are 14 residues in the CDR3. The CDR3 DNA reads as TGTGCCAGCAGTGAATGGTTTTCTTCCTACGAGCAGTACTTC. It codes for CASSEWFSSYEQYF.

This clonotype has more than one count but fewer than ten. The chain has TRBV5-1 and TRBJ1-6; a possible D gene is TRBD1 (5 bases). V was trimmed by 4 bases and J by 13 bases, leaving 15 bases between them. Germline CDR1 and CDR2: SGHRS and YFSETQ. This CDR3 region has 13 residues. The CDR3 coding sequence is TGCGCCAGCAGCGAAGCGTCGGGGCTCCCCCTCCACTTT. This encodes CASSEASGLPLHF.

This clonotype was recorded at least ten times. This rearrangement joins TRBV4-1 to TRBJ2-1; the match to TRBD2 covers 8 bases. The CDR3 consists of 19 residues. Germline V gives CDR1 MGHRA, CDR2 YSYEKL. J gave up 5 bases and V 0 bases, and 15 bases lay outside the gene matches. CDR3: CASSQDKASGRGRDNEQFF. In nucleotides, the CDR3 is TGCGCCAGCAGCCAAGATAAGGCTAGCGGGCGGGGGAGAGACAATGAGCAGTTCTTC.

In its sample, this clonotype was seen a few times. CDR3 loop: CASSLALRGLAGTQETQYF. CDR3 coding DNA: TGTGCCAGCAGTTTAGCCCTGAGAGGGCTAGCGGGGACCCAAGAGACCCAGTACTTC. The chain is built from TRBV12-3 or TRBV12-4 and TRBJ2-5; TRBD2 agrees at 9 bases. The CDR3 sequence is 19 residues long. The ends lost 0 bases at V and 1 base at J; junction bases unmatched: 12.

This clonotype qualifies as medium-sized. The gene calls are TRBV12-3 or TRBV12-4 and TRBJ1-5; D perhaps matches TRBD1 (6 bases). This CDR3 contains 14 residues. V shed 5 bases and J shed 8 bases, with 16 bases lying between them. The CDR3 spells CASSQNRAHEPQHF. The DNA for the CDR3 is TGTGCCAGCAGTCAGAACAGGGCCCATGAGCCCCAGCATTTT.

This clonotype was counted many times. The chain carries TRBV5-5 and TRBJ2-1; the D is unclear. The germline V gene encodes CDR1 SGHKS and CDR2 YYEKEE (reference sequence). V gave up 5 bases and J gave up 2 bases, with 20 bases separating them. The CDR3 totals 17 residues. The DNA of the CDR3 is TGTGCCAGCAGACTGTCCCCCGCCGGAATCCCCTACAATGAGCAGTTCTTC. Translated: CASRLSPAGIPYNEQFF.

On this clonotype itself: One end of the junction does not line up with germline, which may come from a read error. This rearrangement joins TRBV9 to TRBJ2-6; D is ambiguous. This CDR3 region has 15 residues. Germline V CDR1 and CDR2: SGDLS, YYNGEE. This CDR3 is CDSSKRWAGANVLTF. CDR3 nucleotides: TGTGACAGCAGTAAAAGGTGGGCTGGGGCCAACGTCCTGACTTTC.